This section outlines one T cell receptor (beta chain) sequence together with its context. The antigen remains undetermined. This record comes from a study of identifying expanded T cells in peripheral blood. Study-wide findings and caveats: Clone count variance between roughly 2-week samples rose with total template count. Differentially abundant clones: around 1.1 between replicates, around 17 at roughly 2 weeks, less than 25 at four.

During the collection period, no donor immune events like infections were recorded. The assay was immunoSEQ multiplex PCR, and TCRdb's table has in-frame clones only and misses some. This sample has approximately 110,000 clones; about nine tenths occur once, and the top ten carry roughly 7.6%. CDR3 length equals 13 residues. The V end was cut by 8 bases, the J end by 1 base, with 11 bases between. Germline lookup yields CDR1 SNHLY and CDR2 FYNNEI. The sample taken for sequencing was blood. The chain carries TRBV2 and TRBJ1-1, with D possibly being TRBD1 (5 bases). This TCR was recovered from a person aged 18 to 75 in good health. The CDR3 protein is CASGAAENTEAFF. The DNA of the CDR3 is TGTGCCAGCGGGGCGGCGGAGAACACTGAAGCTTTCTTT.